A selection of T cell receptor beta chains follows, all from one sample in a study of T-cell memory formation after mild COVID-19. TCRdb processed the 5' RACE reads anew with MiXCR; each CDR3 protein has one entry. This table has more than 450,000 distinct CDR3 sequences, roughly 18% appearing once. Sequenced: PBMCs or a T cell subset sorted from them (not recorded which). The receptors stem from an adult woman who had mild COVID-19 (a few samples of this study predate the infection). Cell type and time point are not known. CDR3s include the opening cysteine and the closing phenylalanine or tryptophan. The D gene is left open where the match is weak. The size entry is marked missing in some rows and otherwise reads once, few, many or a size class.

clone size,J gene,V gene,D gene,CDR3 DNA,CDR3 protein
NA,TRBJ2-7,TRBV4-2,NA,TGTGCCAGCAGCCAAACGGCCGACGGCTACGAGCAGTACTTC,CASSQTADGYEQYF
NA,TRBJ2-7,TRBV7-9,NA,TGTGCCAGCAGCATGTCAAAACAAGGTATCCACAGGGCCTCCTACGAGCAGTACTTC,CASSMSKQGIHRASYEQYF
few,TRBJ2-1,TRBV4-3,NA,TGCGCCAGCAGCCAAGAAAGGTATAGTTATGAGCAGTTCTTC,CASSQERYSYEQFF
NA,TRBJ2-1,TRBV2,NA,TGTGCCAGCAGTGTGAATAGAGAGCAGTTCTTC,CASSVNREQFF
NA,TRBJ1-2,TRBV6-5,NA,TGTGCCAGCAGTTACTCGATAAGGGGGAACTATGGCTACACCTTC,CASSYSIRGNYGYTF
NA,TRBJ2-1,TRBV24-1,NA,TGTGCCACCAGTGATCCGCCCAACGATGAGCAGTTCTTC,CATSDPPNDEQFF
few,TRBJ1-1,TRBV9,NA,TGTGCCAGCAGCGTAGCGGGTGGGCGTTTCACTGAAGCTTTCTTT,CASSVAGGRFTEAFF
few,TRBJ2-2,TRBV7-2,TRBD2,TGTGCCAGCAGCTGGGGACTAGCCGGGGAGCTGTTTTTT,CASSWGLAGELFF
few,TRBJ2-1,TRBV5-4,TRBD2,TGTGCCAGCAGCTGGGGGACTAACTACGAGCAGTTCTTC,CASSWGTNYEQFF
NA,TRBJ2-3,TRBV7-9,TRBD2,TGTGCCAGCAGCTTCACTAGCGGGTTTGGCACAGATACGCAGTATTTT,CASSFTSGFGTDTQYF